One sample yielded the 6 T cell receptor beta chains listed below, sequenced in a study of cytomegalovirus exposure and HLA in healthy donors. Use of 60 Vbeta and 13 Jbeta primers characterized the PCR. Sequencing used immunoSEQ multiplex PCR; TCRdb keeps in-frame clones, though not all of them. Seen here are roughly 88,000 clones, roughly 72% observed once, and the top ten hold roughly 5.4%. The source material was PBMCs. The receptors were gathered from a man aged 25-45 years in good health and CMV-seropositive.

The V and J genes are TRBV6-5 and TRBJ2-7, with D unresolved. CDR1 is MNHEY and CDR2 is SVGAGI in the germline V gene. Deletions cut 6 bases from V and 3 bases from J, with 15 bases between. This CDR3 region has 14 residues. The CDR3 DNA reads TGTGCCAGCAGGGGCATGGGCCCGGACTACGAGCAGTACTTC. Its translation: CASRGMGPDYEQYF.

This rearrangement joins TRBV10-3 to TRBJ2-5; weak D call: TRBD2 (7 bases). Looked up from germline, CDR1 is ENHRY and CDR2 is SYGVKD. Trimming took 6 bases from V and 7 from J, leaving 24 bases between them. This CDR3 comprises 16 residues. The CDR3 loop is CAIRPGGMSLEGTQYF. CDR3 nucleotides: TGTGCCATCAGACCGGGGGGCATGAGCCTGGAGGGGACCCAGTACTTC.

This clone was seen only once. The chain combines TRBV6-5 with TRBJ2-1; 9 nucleotides match TRBD1. After removal of 4 bases from V and 8 bases from J, the junction contained 12 bases not matched to a gene. CDR1 is MNHEY and CDR2 is SVGAGI in the germline V gene. The CDR3 covers 16 residues. The CDR3 reads CASSLRGTGLGDEQFF. The CDR3 DNA sequence: TGTGCCAGCAGTTTAAGAGGGACAGGGCTAGGCGATGAGCAGTTCTTC.

In its sample, this clone was seen a few times. The rearrangement links TRBV5-8 to TRBJ1-3; TRBD1 is a possible D gene (5 bases). Looked up from germline, CDR1 is SGHTS and CDR2 is YDEGEE. Trimming pared 0 bases from V and 2 bases from J, leaving 15 bases between. CDR3 length: 17 residues. CDR3 sequence (DNA): TGTGCCAGCAGCTTGGAGGGGCGGCCCCTAACTGGAAACACCATATATTTT. It specifies CASSLEGRPLTGNTIYF. Based on the CDR3 plus reference TRBV5-8 and TRBJ1-3, the full variable domain is EAGVTQSPTHLIKTRGQQATLRCSPISGHTSVYWYQQALGLGLQFLLWYDEGEERNRGNFPPRFSGRQFPNYSSELNVNALELEDSALYLCASSLEGRPLTGNTIYFGEGSWLTVV.

The chain links TRBV18 to TRBJ1-6; the D gene is possibly TRBD1 (5 bases). The CDR3 loop spans 14 amino acids. Trimming took 3 bases from V and 6 from J, leaving 9 bases between them. Germline assignment: CDR1 KGHSH and CDR2 LQKENI. The CDR3: CASSPTTVNSPLHF. For the CDR3, the DNA is TGTGCCAGCTCACCGACGACAGTTAATTCACCCCTCCACTTT.

This chain links TRBV2 with TRBJ2-5; a possible D gene is TRBD2 (5 bases). This CDR3 is built from 10 residues. V was trimmed by 10 bases and J by 5 bases, leaving 8 bases between them. Germline-derived CDR1 and CDR2 are SNHLY and FYNNEI. The CDR3 DNA reads as TGTGCCACTCGGAGGGAGACCCAGTACTTC. It translates to CATRRETQYF.